A selection of T cell receptor beta chains follows, all from one sample in a study of vaccination effects on CD4 cells after COVID-19. Antigen specificity for these receptors is unknown. Assay used: immunoSEQ multiplex PCR; TCRdb lists only in-frame clones, some missing. The profile shows some 35,000 clones, around 72% of them singletons. The material sequenced was CD4+ T cells from PBMCs cultured with HCoV-NL63 spike peptides, taken before COVID-19 vaccination. The receptors were sampled from a human donor who had a prior SARS-CoV-2 infection. Each CDR3 is given with its conserved first and last residue. A D gene is named only where the DNA matches it firmly. The size of a clone is reported for some rows only, either as once, few or many, or as a class for expanded clones.

CDR3: CASSSGWEQFF
DNA: TGTGCCAGCAGTTCGGGGTGGGAGCAGTTCTTC
J: TRBJ2-1
size: NA
V: TRBV6-5
D: NA

CDR3: CASSSILNTEAFF
DNA: TGTGCCAGCAGCTCTATATTAAACACTGAAGCTTTCTTT
J: TRBJ1-1
size: NA
V: TRBV11-2
D: NA

CDR3: CASSPSGRPETQYF
DNA: TGTGCCAGCAGCCCTAGCGGGAGGCCCGAGACCCAGTACTTC
J: TRBJ2-5
size: NA
V: TRBV3-1/TRBV3-2
D: TRBD2

CDR3: CASSFGAGRGHQPQHF
DNA: TGTGCCAGCAGCTTTGGGGCGGGCAGAGGTCATCAGCCCCAGCATTTT
J: TRBJ1-5
size: NA
V: TRBV7-8
D: NA

CDR3: CASSNMGGSYNSPLHF
DNA: TGTGCCAGTAGTAACATGGGTGGATCCTATAATTCACCCCTCCACTTT
J: TRBJ1-6
size: NA
V: TRBV19
D: NA

CDR3: CASSLGIQATNEKLFF
DNA: TGTGCCAGCAGCTTAGGTATCCAGGCAACTAATGAAAAACTGTTTTTT
J: TRBJ1-4
size: NA
V: TRBV7-2
D: NA

CDR3: CASSLGGLTGGAYTEAFF
DNA: TGTGCCAGCAGCTTGGGGGGTTTGACAGGGGGAGCGTACACTGAAGCTTTCTTT
J: TRBJ1-1
size: NA
V: TRBV5-4
D: TRBD1

CDR3: CASSLAWTGTTNEKLFF
DNA: TGTGCCAGCAGCTTAGCGTGGACAGGGACAACTAATGAAAAACTGTTTTTT
J: TRBJ1-4
size: NA
V: TRBV7-8
D: TRBD1

CDR3: CASSRNYEQYF
DNA: TGTGCCAGCAGCCGCAACTACGAGCAGTACTTC
J: TRBJ2-7
size: NA
V: TRBV6-5
D: NA

CDR3: CASTRSQGVYGYTF
DNA: TGTGCCAGCACCAGATCACAGGGGGTCTATGGCTACACCTTC
J: TRBJ1-2
size: NA
V: TRBV11-2
D: TRBD1

CDR3: CASSLAGIYEQYF
DNA: TGTGCCAGCAGCCTGGCCGGGATCTACGAGCAGTACTTC
J: TRBJ2-7
size: NA
V: TRBV5-6
D: NA

CDR3: CASSLSLAGVGELFF
DNA: TGTGCCAGCAGCTTAAGCCTAGCGGGAGTCGGGGAGCTGTTTTTT
J: TRBJ2-2
size: NA
V: TRBV7-3
D: TRBD2

CDR3: CASGWDTDTQYF
DNA: TGTGCTAGTGGTTGGGACACAGATACGCAGTATTTT
J: TRBJ2-3
size: NA
V: TRBV12-5
D: NA

CDR3: CASSPQGGARVF
DNA: TGTGCCAGCAGTCCACAGGGGGGGGCGAGGGTCTTT
J: TRBJ1-1
size: once
V: TRBV27
D: TRBD1

CDR3: CASSQDEAAYEQYF
DNA: TGTGCCAGCAGTCAAGACGAGGCCGCCTACGAGCAGTACTTC
J: TRBJ2-7
size: few
V: TRBV2
D: NA

CDR3: CASSPLQGSYNSPLHF
DNA: TGTGCCAGCAGTCCCCTGCAGGGCTCCTATAATTCACCCCTCCACTTT
J: TRBJ1-6
size: NA
V: TRBV7-9
D: NA

CDR3: CAWSKGGTSTEAFF
DNA: TGTGCCTGGAGCAAGGGGGGGACGAGCACTGAAGCTTTCTTT
J: TRBJ1-1
size: NA
V: TRBV30
D: NA

CDR3: CASSQDRGNSGNTIYF
DNA: TGTGCCAGCAGCCAAGATCGAGGGAACTCTGGAAACACCATATATTTT
J: TRBJ1-3
size: NA
V: TRBV3-1/TRBV3-2
D: NA

CDR3: CASNFPGQASNTQYF
DNA: TGTGCCAGCAACTTCCCGGGACAAGCGTCGAATACGCAGTATTTT
J: TRBJ2-3
size: NA
V: TRBV2
D: NA

CDR3: CASSIWGTPNYGYTF
DNA: TGTGCCAGTAGTATTTGGGGGACACCTAACTATGGCTACACCTTC
J: TRBJ1-2
size: NA
V: TRBV19
D: NA

CDR3: CASSENNEQFF
DNA: TGTGCCAGCAGCGAAAATAATGAGCAGTTCTTC
J: TRBJ2-1
size: NA
V: TRBV7-2
D: NA

CDR3: CASSVVGLGGEQYF
DNA: TGTGCCAGCAGCGTAGTCGGCTTAGGGGGGGAGCAGTACTTC
J: TRBJ2-7
size: NA
V: TRBV9
D: NA

CDR3: CASIVSGGLSDTQYF
DNA: TGTGCCTCAATCGTTTCCGGGGGCCTTAGTGATACGCAGTATTTT
J: TRBJ2-3
size: few
V: TRBV6-5
D: NA

CDR3: CASSLQNGAYNEQFF
DNA: TGTGCCAGCAGCTTGCAAAATGGGGCCTACAATGAGCAGTTCTTC
J: TRBJ2-1
size: NA
V: TRBV5-6
D: NA

CDR3: CASSRTRAQPNEQYF
DNA: TGCGCCAGCAGCCGGACCCGGGCCCAACCCAACGAGCAGTACTTC
J: TRBJ2-7
size: medium-sized
V: TRBV4-1
D: NA

CDR3: CASSLRGGVNEQFF
DNA: TGTGCCAGCAGCTTAAGGGGAGGGGTCAATGAGCAGTTCTTC
J: TRBJ2-1
size: NA
V: TRBV11-3
D: TRBD2

CDR3: CASSQTGGGSPLHF
DNA: TGTGCCAGCAGCCAGACAGGGGGGGGTTCACCCCTCCACTTT
J: TRBJ1-6
size: few
V: TRBV3-1/TRBV3-2
D: TRBD1

CDR3: CASSVRGNTEAFF
DNA: TGTGCCAGCAGCGTAAGGGGGAACACTGAAGCTTTCTTT
J: TRBJ1-1
size: NA
V: TRBV9
D: NA

CDR3: CAWRRVRLPYGYTF
DNA: TGTGCCTGGAGACGAGTGAGACTACCCTATGGCTACACCTTC
J: TRBJ1-2
size: NA
V: TRBV30
D: NA

CDR3: CASSLRGAYYGYTF
DNA: TGTGCCAGCAGTCTTCGGGGGGCTTACTATGGCTACACCTTC
J: TRBJ1-2
size: NA
V: TRBV6-5
D: NA

CDR3: CASSPTVAGESGYTF
DNA: TGTGCCAGCTCACCAACGGTGGCAGGGGAGAGTGGCTACACCTTC
J: TRBJ1-2
size: NA
V: TRBV18
D: NA

CDR3: CASSRPSGSSDTQYF
DNA: TGTGCCAGCAGCAGACCTAGCGGGAGTTCAGATACGCAGTATTTT
J: TRBJ2-3
size: NA
V: TRBV5-4
D: TRBD2

CDR3: CASSGDGLGGLWEQYF
DNA: TGTGCCAGCAGCGGAGACGGACTTGGGGGCTTGTGGGAGCAGTACTTC
J: TRBJ2-7
size: NA
V: TRBV9
D: NA